This TCR beta chain was observed in a study of T cells after yellow fever vaccination. At the level of the study: Low-cell-number fractions underwent preparation using SMART-Seq v4 Ultra Low Input.

Regarding the study as a whole: Clones that expanded after primary vaccination mostly reappeared after the booster (roughly 97% CD4, around 87% CD8).

Only a few counts were recorded for this clonotype. Germline lookup yields CDR1 ENHRY and CDR2 SYGVKD. Trimming stripped 6 bases from V and 0 bases from J, with 18 bases between. CDR3 size: 17 residues. As TCR cDNA was made by 5'RACE template switching, a universal primer site and UMIs were added. TCRdb independently ran MiXCR on the 5' RACE reads; one entry per CDR3 protein. The sample has about 96,000 distinct CDR3 sequences, under 9% seen once; the top ten hold roughly 17%. V gene TRBV10-3 combines with J gene TRBJ1-3; no definite D call. This TCR derives from a man between 18 and 35 years old who received the YFV17D yellow fever vaccine. The specimen comprised CD8+ T cells not binding an NS4B(214-222) dextramer, sorted from PBMCs, sampled less than 18 days after the first yellow fever vaccination. The CDR3 DNA is TGTGCCATCAGGAACCGAGGGCAGAAGAGCTCTGGAAACACCATATATTTT. This sequence encodes CAIRNRGQKSSGNTIYF.